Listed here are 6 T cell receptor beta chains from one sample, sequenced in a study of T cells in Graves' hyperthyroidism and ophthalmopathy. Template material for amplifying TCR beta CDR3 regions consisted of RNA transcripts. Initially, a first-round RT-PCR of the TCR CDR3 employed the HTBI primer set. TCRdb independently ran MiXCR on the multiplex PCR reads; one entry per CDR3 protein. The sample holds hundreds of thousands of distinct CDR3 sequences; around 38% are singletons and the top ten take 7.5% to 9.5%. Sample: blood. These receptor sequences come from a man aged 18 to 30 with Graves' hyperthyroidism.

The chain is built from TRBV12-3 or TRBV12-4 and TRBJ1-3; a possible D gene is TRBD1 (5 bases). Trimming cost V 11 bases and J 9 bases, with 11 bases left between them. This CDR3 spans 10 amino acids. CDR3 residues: CALAGGTIYF. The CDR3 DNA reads TGTGCCCTAGCGGGGGGCACCATATATTTT.

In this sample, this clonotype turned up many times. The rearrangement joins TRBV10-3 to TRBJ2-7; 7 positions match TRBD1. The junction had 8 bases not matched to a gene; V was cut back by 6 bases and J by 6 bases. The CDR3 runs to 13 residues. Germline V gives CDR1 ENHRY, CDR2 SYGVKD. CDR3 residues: CAIRPRQGGEQYF. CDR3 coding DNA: TGTGCCATCAGACCCCGACAGGGTGGCGAGCAGTACTTC.

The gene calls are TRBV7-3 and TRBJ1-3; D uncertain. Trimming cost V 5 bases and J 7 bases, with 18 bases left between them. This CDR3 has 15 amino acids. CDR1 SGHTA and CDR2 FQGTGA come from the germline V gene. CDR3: CASSPEEGRRNTIYF. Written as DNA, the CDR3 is TGTGCCAGCAGCCCTGAGGAGGGCCGAAGGAACACCATATATTTT.

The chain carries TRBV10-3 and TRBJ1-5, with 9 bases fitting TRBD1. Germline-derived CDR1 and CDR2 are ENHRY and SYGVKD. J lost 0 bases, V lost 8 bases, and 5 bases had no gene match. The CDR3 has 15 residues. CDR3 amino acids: CAIAWTGDSNQPQHF. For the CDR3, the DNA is TGTGCCATCGCCTGGACAGGGGATAGCAATCAGCCCCAGCATTTT.

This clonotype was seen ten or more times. This CDR3 reads CASSGRGIGNYGYTF. In nucleotides, the CDR3 is TGTGCCAGCAGTGGACGGGGGATAGGGAACTATGGCTACACCTTC. The chain has TRBV2 and TRBJ1-2; D possibly corresponds to TRBD1 (5 bases). The V gene lost 4 bases and the J gene lost 2 bases, with 14 bases spanning the gap. Germline loops: CDR1 SNHLY, CDR2 FYNNEI. The CDR3 consists of 15 residues. The variable domain in full, completed from reference TRBV2 and TRBJ1-2, reads EPEVTQTPSHQVTQMGQEVILRCVPISNHLYFYWYRQILGQKVEFLVSFYNNEISEKSEIFDDQFSVERPDGSNFTLKIRSTKLEDSAMYFCASSGRGIGNYGYTFGSGTRLTVV.

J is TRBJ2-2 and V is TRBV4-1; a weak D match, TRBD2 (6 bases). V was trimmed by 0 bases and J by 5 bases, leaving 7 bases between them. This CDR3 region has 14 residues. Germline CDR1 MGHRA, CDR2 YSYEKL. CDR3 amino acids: CASSQETRTGELFF. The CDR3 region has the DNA TGCGCCAGCAGCCAAGAGACTAGAACCGGGGAGCTGTTTTTT.